This T cell receptor (beta chain) was found in a study of cytomegalovirus exposure and HLA in healthy donors (dated by TCRdb to 2016 to 2017). About the investigation overall: According to an earlier analysis of several hundred of the donors, some 180 million T cells yielded approximately 120 million unique TCR beta sequences and roughly 280 Gb of sequence data. Among around 400 genotyped donors of the cohort, an average of roughly 230,000 unique TCR beta nucleotide sequences was sequenced per donor, of which about 19% were non-productive. Along with the approximately 670-subject first cohort, a separate validation cohort of over a hundred different subjects was used. To decide whether each TCR beta V gene segment behaved as functional or pseudogenic, an earlier analysis of over 500 of the donors relied on high-throughput TCR beta sequencing. Typing coverage differed by locus: A, B, C, DRB1 and DQB1 were typed in about 620-630 donors, DQA1 in approximately 520, DPA1 in around 600, and DPB1 in just under 490. The study was designed to test whether signatures of past pathogen exposure could be identified by cataloging public T cell receptors. Four or five DR-DQ haplotypes were handled as single units for association and clustering because linkage in the cohort was strong. Among the roughly 400 genotyped donors, 75% to 90% belonged to the genetic ancestry cluster associated with self-reported Caucasian donors. High-throughput TCR immunosequencing, statistical association of individual TCRs with disease status, and machine learning were combined to predict cytomegalovirus infection status. The T cell repertoires of several hundred subjects were profiled by immunosequencing and related to cytomegalovirus serostatus. An early release covering over 500 HLA-typed donors comprised 300 to 350 gigabases of sequencing data and tens of millions of unique TCR sequences. In a later analysis, previously published TCR beta repertoires from 550 to 750 donors were re-analyzed and high-resolution HLA genotyping was added so that TCR occurrence patterns could be studied. Donor age, sex, ethnicity and CMV serostatus were compiled alongside the repertoire data. A later genetic analysis took genome-wide SNP genotypes for about 65% of the roughly 670 donors and used that subset as a discovery cohort. In the later analysis, no new phenotypic data were used to find candidate immune exposures; instead, reliance was placed on TCR beta sequences and their occurrence across donors. Every discovery cohort repertoire had been produced on one sequencing platform. Class I and class II HLA loci were covered by the typing at four-digit resolution. On the study overall, not on this receptor specifically: Over 15 rarely observed V segments, including chromosome 9 orphons, were excluded from the earlier analysis of approximately 500 of the donors because counts were too low. Sequencing depth was assumed to be roughly uniform across donors in the presence/absence analyses, though that assumption may not hold. V-gene and J-gene trimming of TCR beta chains was associated with a missense DCLRE1C variant in a later genetic analysis, and the association was replicated in an independent cohort. In a later analysis, HLA-associated TCR beta chains showed more clonal expansion and lower generation probabilities than non-associated chains that were equally common. Linkage disequilibrium might explain the correlated functional status among segregating V segments, but an unknown experimental factor could not be ruled out. Three of the identified cytomegalovirus-associated TCR beta chains were confirmed in vitro to be specific for cytomegalovirus antigens. The study listed approximately 160 TCR beta chains as associated with cytomegalovirus. A further reported finding was that TCR beta sequences accurately predicted the HLA-A and HLA-B alleles for most subjects in the first cohort. The cohort was sequenced for TCR beta chains only, and without alpha or paired-chain data the features that could be detected were limited. When HLA alleles, especially DR and DQ, strongly co-occurred, TCR associations were difficult to assign to individual alleles. A later analysis associated around 16,000 TCR beta sequences with specific HLA alleles at a false discovery rate of 0.05. Broadly in line with IMGT annotations, most TCR beta V segments showed up in productive rearrangements about 87% or about 30% of the time in an earlier analysis of about 500 of the donors. According to a later analysis, most CMV-associated TCR beta chains appeared to be HLA-restricted, and the HLA associations seemed to be driven largely by CMV exposure. Some IMGT-functional V segments, including TRBV6-2 and TRBV6-3, could not be told apart with the 87-base-pair reads, so those segments were excluded. According to a later analysis, parvovirus B19, influenza, CMV and Epstein-Barr virus appeared linked to several top co-occurrence clusters. CMV serostatus was the only immune exposure information available for the cohort. The classifier was reported to diagnose cytomegalovirus status with high specificity and sensitivity in both the original and validation cohorts. The sequencing pipeline was judged likely to have produced a cluster of highly shared sequence variants as a technical artifact. Compared with the roughly 670-donor mean, donors in an Asian-associated ancestry cluster had fewer N-insertions in productive TCRs, according to a later genetic analysis. Because HLA typing was unavailable for some donors at each locus, only the typed subset was used in association tests. Across donors, most TCR sequences were observed very rarely, whereas some public TCRs were present in many individuals. In a later analysis, TCR association rates were found to vary across HLA loci, with the most associated TCRs seen for DRB1 alleles and the fewest for HLA-C alleles. It was suggested by the authors that the approach could potentially be generalized to other disease states and immunological phenotypes.

A word on this clone: The antigen it binds to is not known. The junction does not match germline at one end; this may be a read error.

CDR1 and CDR2 are drawn from the germline V gene (reference sequence): SSHAT, FNYEAQ. The CDR3 sequence holds 13 residues, the cysteine and phenylalanine included. Here the CDR3 DNA is all that survives: 39 bases in frame from base 1. Receptor libraries were prepared by the immunoSEQ multiplex PCR assay. For the multiplex PCR, a mixture combining 60 forward primers for TCR Vbeta segments and 13 reverse primers for TCR Jbeta segments was used. The CDR3 region of rearranged TCR beta genes was amplified from genomic DNA by a multiplex PCR assay. Amplified TCR beta libraries were sequenced as 87-base-pair reads on the Illumina HiSeq System. On the study's bioinformatics: A later analysis counted some 80 million unique TCR beta chains across the 550 to 800 repertoires, and around 12 million of these chains were shared by at least two donors. A nearest-neighbor algorithm error-corrected the raw reads and collapsed the reads into unique sequences, merging closely related sequences to remove PCR and sequencing errors. V, D and J gene segments were assigned by aligning CDR3 sequences to IMGT reference sequences. For a sequence to be retained, a match of at least six nucleotides to both a V gene segment and a J gene segment was required. A rearrangement counted as productive if the CDR3 had no stop codons and remained in frame with V and J, and every other rearrangement counted as non-productive. CDR3 was defined by IMGT convention, running from the second conserved V-encoded cysteine to the conserved J-encoded phenylalanine. In an earlier analysis of more than 550 of the donors, sequences lacking an unambiguous match to a single V gene segment were excluded. In an earlier analysis of approximately 610 of the donors, V segments were called functional above 56.7% productive rearrangements and were called segregating when the between-donor standard deviation exceeded 5%. A statistical classification framework was developed to diagnose cytomegalovirus status using the catalog of TCR beta chain sequences. In a later analysis, TCR nucleotide sequences were compared against IMGT/GENE-DB human TR gene sequences so that V and J genes could be assigned. The TCRdist pipeline was used in a later analysis to assign CDR3 sequences and most-parsimonious VDJ recombination scenarios. In a later analysis, each TCR beta chain was defined by its CDR3 amino acid sequence together with its V-gene family, and reads without a unique V-gene family were excluded. To address suspected cross-contamination and a sequencing artifact, a later analysis removed a few hundred highly shared, low-generation-probability nucleotide sequences. For each public chain, a later analysis derived a clonal expansion index from normalized ranks of inferred template counts within each repertoire. Generation probabilities in a later analysis came from a VDJ recombination model fitted to out-of-frame rearrangements, and those results were checked against IGoR. In a later analysis, hypergeometric tests were used to score TCR-TCR, TCR-HLA and TCR-CMV co-occurrence, with a repertoire-size bias correction applied to TCR pairs. To estimate false discovery rates, a later analysis permuted the HLA or CMV assignments 20 times. A later analysis grouped co-occurring TCRs with DBSCAN, adding TCRdist sequence similarity when clustering within HLA-allele-positive subsets. Repertoires with fewer than 30,000 or more than 120,000 public chains, plus five repertoires with anomalous nucleotide sharing, were excluded from co-occurrence clustering. Held by TCRdb, this immuneACCESS table contains in-frame sequences only and omits some clones. Under half of the omission traces to an unresolved V gene where checked; the cause of the rest is unknown. V and J calls and clone size are those listed in that table; D and trimming were worked out from the DNA. A total of about 150,000 clones appear in this sample, 65% to 75% of them only once. The ten largest make up approximately 3% of the sample.

The cohort was made up of 650 to 700 healthy bone marrow donors. Cohort members were all nominally healthy when sampled, although unrecorded immune exposures were likely present. The donor was CMV seronegative and was included in the group of a few hundred seronegative cohort members. A peripheral blood sample was provided by each donor, and peripheral blood mononuclear cells were used for TCR beta sequencing. Genomic DNA extraction from the blood cell samples was performed with the Qiagen DNeasy Blood Extraction Kit. The TCR was taken from a man aged 18 to 35 in good health and CMV-seronegative. The chain is made from TRBV7-7 and TRBJ2-5; perhaps TRBD2 is the D gene, with 6 bases matching. Sequenced input: PBMCs. The CDR3 has the sequence CASTSGGQETQYF. The nucleotides read TGTGCTAGCACCTCCGGGGGACAAGAGACCCAGTACTTC.